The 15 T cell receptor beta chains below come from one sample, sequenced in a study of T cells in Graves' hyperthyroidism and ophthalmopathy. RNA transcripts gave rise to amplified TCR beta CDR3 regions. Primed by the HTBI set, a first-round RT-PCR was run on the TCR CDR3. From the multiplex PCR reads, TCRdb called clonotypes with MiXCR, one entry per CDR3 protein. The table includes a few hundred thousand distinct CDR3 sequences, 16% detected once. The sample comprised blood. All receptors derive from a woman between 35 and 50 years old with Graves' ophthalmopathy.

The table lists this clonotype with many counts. CDR3 in DNA: TGTGCCAGCAGCCCGGAAAGAGGACAGTCATACGAGCAGTACTTC. As protein: CASSPERGQSYEQYF. This rearrangement joins TRBV11-2 to TRBJ2-7; D may be TRBD1 (6 bases). V lost 5 bases to trimming and J lost 4 bases, with 18 bases between them. Germline loops: CDR1 SGHAT, CDR2 FQNNGV. The CDR3 runs to 15 residues. Drawing the rest from reference TRBV11-2 and TRBJ2-7, the complete variable domain is EAGVAQSPRYKIIEKRQSVAFWCNPISGHATLYWYQQILGQGPKLLIQFQNNGVVDDSQLPKDRFSAERLKGVDSTLKIQPAKLEDSAVYLCASSPERGQSYEQYFGPGTRLTVT.

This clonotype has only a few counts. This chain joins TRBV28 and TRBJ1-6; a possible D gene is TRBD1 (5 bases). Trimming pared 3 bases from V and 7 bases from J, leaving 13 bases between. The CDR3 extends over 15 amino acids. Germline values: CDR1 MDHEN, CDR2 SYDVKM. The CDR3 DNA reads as TGTGCCAGCAGTTTCTCCTACAGGAAGAATTCACCCCTCCACTTT. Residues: CASSFSYRKNSPLHF.

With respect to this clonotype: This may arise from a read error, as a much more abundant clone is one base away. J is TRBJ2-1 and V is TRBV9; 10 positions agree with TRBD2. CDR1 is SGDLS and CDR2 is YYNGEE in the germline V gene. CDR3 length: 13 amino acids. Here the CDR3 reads CTSSVAGGNEQFF. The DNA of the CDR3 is TGTACCAGCAGCGTAGCGGGGGGTAATGAGCAGTTCTTC.

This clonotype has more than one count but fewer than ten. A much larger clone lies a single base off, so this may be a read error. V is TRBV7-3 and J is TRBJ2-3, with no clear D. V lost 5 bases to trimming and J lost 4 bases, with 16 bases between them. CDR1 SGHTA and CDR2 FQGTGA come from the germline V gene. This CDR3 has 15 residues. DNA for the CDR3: TGTGCCAGCAGCCCCTTTGGTCAGATAGCAGATACGCAGTATTTT. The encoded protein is CASSPFGQIADTQYF.

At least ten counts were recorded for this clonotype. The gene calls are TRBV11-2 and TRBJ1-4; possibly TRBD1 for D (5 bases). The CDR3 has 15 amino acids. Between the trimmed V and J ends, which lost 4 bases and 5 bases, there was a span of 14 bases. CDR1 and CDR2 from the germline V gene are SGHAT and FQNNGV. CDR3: CASSSVTGLNEKLFF. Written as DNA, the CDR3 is TGTGCCAGCAGCTCCGTCACGGGGCTAAATGAAAAACTGTTTTTT.

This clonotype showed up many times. CDR3 in amino acids: CASSPTQTYEQYF. CDR3 nucleotides: TGTGCCAGCTCACCAACACAGACCTACGAGCAGTACTTC. J is TRBJ2-7 and V is TRBV18; D is unresolved. Trimming took off 2 bases at V and 2 bases at J, with 7 bases between the two ends. This CDR3 is built from 13 residues. The germline gives CDR1 KGHSH, CDR2 LQKENI.

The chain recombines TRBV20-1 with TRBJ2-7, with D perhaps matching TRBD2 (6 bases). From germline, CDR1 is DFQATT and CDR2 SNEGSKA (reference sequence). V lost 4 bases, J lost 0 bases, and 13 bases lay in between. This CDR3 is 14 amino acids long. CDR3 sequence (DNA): TGCAGTGCTACAGGCGGAGGGGCCTCCTACGAGCAGTACTTC. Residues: CSATGGGASYEQYF.

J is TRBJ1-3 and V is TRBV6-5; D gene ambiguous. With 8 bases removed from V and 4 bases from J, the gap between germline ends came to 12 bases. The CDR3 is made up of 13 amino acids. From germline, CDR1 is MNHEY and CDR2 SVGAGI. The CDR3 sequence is CASRLDGGNTIYF. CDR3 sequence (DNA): TGTGCCAGCCGTTTGGATGGGGGAAACACCATATATTTT.

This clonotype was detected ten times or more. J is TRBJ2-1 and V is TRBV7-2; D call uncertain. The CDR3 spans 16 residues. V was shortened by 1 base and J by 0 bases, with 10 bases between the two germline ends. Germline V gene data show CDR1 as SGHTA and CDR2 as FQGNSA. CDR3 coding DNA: TGTGCCAGCAGCTTAGACTTTTTCAGCTCCTACAATGAGCAGTTCTTC. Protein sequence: CASSLDFFSSYNEQFF.

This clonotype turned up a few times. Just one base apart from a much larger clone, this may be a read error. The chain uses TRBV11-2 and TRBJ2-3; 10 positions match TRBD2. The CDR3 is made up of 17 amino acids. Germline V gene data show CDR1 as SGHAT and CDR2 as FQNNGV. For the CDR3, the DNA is TGTGCCAGCAGCCCAAGAGGACTAGCGGATTTCACAGATACGCAGTGTTTT. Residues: CASSPRGLADFTDTQCF.

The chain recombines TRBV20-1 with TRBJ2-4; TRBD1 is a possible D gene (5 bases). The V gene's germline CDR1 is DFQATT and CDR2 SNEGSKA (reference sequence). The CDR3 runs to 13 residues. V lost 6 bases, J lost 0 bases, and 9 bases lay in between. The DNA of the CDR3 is TGCAGTGCACAGGTTCTAGCCAAAAACATTCAGTACTTC. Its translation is CSAQVLAKNIQYF.

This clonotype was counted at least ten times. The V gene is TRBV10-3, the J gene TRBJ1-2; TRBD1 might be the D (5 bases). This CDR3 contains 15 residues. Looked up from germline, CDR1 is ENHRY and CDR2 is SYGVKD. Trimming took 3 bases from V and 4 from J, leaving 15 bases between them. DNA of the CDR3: TGTGCCATCAGTGACCCCGGGACCGGTGTCTATGGCTACACCTTC. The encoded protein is CAISDPGTGVYGYTF.

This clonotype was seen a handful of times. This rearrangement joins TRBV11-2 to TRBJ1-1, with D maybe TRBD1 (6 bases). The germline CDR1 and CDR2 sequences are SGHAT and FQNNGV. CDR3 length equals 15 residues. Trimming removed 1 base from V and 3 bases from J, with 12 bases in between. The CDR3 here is CASSLVLGADTEAFF. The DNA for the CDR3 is TGTGCCAGCAGCTTAGTATTGGGGGCCGACACTGAAGCTTTCTTT.

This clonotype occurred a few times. The CDR3 DNA follows: TGTGCCAGCAGCTTATTAGGACGGGAGGGCGGAGGCTACACCTTC. This gives the protein CASSLLGREGGGYTF. The rearrangement joins TRBV7-9 to TRBJ1-2; D not certain. Trimming removed 2 bases from V and 8 bases from J, with 18 bases in between. There are 15 residues in the CDR3. The germline V gene has CDR1 SEHNR and CDR2 FQNEAQ (reference sequence).

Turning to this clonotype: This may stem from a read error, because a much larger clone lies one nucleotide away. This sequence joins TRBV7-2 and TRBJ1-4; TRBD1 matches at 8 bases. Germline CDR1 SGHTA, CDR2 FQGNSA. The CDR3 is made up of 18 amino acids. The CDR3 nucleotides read TGTGCCAGGAGCTTAGTGATTTCAGGGGGCGCCCACAATGAAAAACTGTTTTTT. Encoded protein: CARSLVISGGAHNEKLFF.